The source of this T cell receptor beta chain is a study of CD8+ T cells in alopecia areata. Study-level background: Among treated patients, oral tofacitinib was administered at 5 to 10 mg twice daily.

After isolation, RNA underwent reverse transcription to generate cDNA as the sequencing template. The protocol was immunoSEQ multiplex PCR, while the TCRdb copy is restricted to in-frame clones and leaves out a portion. The sample holds tens of thousands of clones, around 49% seen once. J was trimmed by 0 bases and V by 4 bases; bases with no gene match: 9. The germline CDR1 and CDR2 sequences are MDHEN and SYDVKM. The CDR3 sequence is 18 residues long. Points from the study as a whole: Alopecia totalis/universalis scalp especially showed more expanded CD8+ clones than normal scalp. Scalp samples also contribute reads from the resident alphabeta T cells found in normal skin.

As concerns this clone: What it recognizes is unknown.

The researchers isolated CD4+ and CD8+ T cells from PBMCs by sorting. The genes are TRBV28 and TRBJ2-5, with TRBD2 matching over 12 bases. This TCR was recovered from a human donor with alopecia areata. This material consisted of CD8+ T cells sorted from blood, taken at week 0. CDR3 sequence reads: CASSYRLAGEGNQETQYF. The CDR3 nucleotides read TGTGCCAGCAGTTACCGACTAGCGGGAGAGGGTAACCAAGAGACCCAGTACTTC.